Listed below are T cell receptor beta chains from one sample, sequenced in a study of cytomegalovirus exposure and HLA in healthy donors. The protocol was immunoSEQ multiplex PCR, while the TCRdb copy is restricted to in-frame clones and leaves out a portion. The profile shows about 400,000 clones, around 86% of them singletons. The sample consisted of PBMCs. The receptors here all came from a woman between 18 and 29 years old in good health and CMV-seronegative. The CDR3 runs from the conserved cysteine through the conserved F or W. Each record gives: J gene, D gene, V gene, clone size, CDR3 protein, CDR3 DNA. A D gene is named only where the DNA matches it firmly. The size field is filled for only some rows; it gives once, few, many or a size class.

TRBJ2-5 | NA | TRBV5-6 | NA | CASSTRLGPETQYF | TGTGCCAGCAGCACAAGACTAGGTCCCGAGACCCAGTACTTC
TRBJ1-6 | NA | TRBV5-1 | NA | CASSLVPGRDSPLHF | TGCGCCAGCAGCTTGGTCCCAGGGAGGGATTCACCCCTCCACTTT
TRBJ2-5 | NA | TRBV5-1 | NA | CASSLTGIQETQYF | TGCGCCAGCAGCTTGACCGGGATCCAAGAGACCCAGTACTTC
TRBJ2-1 | NA | TRBV27 | NA | CASSLDSYNEQFF | TGTGCCAGCAGTTTGGACAGCTACAATGAGCAGTTCTTC
TRBJ1-5 | NA | TRBV25-1 | NA | CASSDWTVNQPQHF | TGTGCCAGCAGTGACTGGACAGTCAATCAGCCCCAGCATTTT
TRBJ2-7 | TRBD2 | TRBV4-2 | NA | CASSQGTSGVPDEQYF | TGTGCCAGCAGCCAGGGGACTAGCGGGGTGCCCGACGAGCAGTACTTC
TRBJ2-3 | TRBD1 | TRBV9 | NA | CASSAQGAEDTQYF | TGTGCCAGCAGCGCACAGGGGGCCGAAGATACGCAGTATTTT
TRBJ2-1 | TRBD2 | TRBV27 | NA | CASSQAGAYNEQFF | TGTGCCAGCAGTCAAGCGGGAGCCTACAATGAGCAGTTCTTC
TRBJ2-7 | NA | TRBV15 | NA | CATSRGGVEASYEQYF | TGTGCCACCAGCAGGGGGGGTGTGGAGGCTTCCTACGAGCAGTACTTC
TRBJ2-1 | NA | TRBV6-1 | many | CASSEDGSGANEQFF | TGTGCCAGCAGTGAAGACGGGAGTGGAGCGAATGAGCAGTTCTTC
TRBJ2-5 | NA | TRBV7-7 | NA | CASSLRGRETQYF | TGTGCCAGCTCGTTAAGGGGGAGAGAGACCCAGTACTTC
TRBJ2-1 | TRBD1 | TRBV5-1 | NA | CASSWGRNKGALEGEQFF | TGCGCCAGCAGCTGGGGACGAAATAAGGGGGCGCTCGAGGGTGAGCAGTTCTTC
TRBJ2-1 | TRBD2 | TRBV7-7 | NA | CASSFASGGAAEQFF | TGTGCCAGCAGCTTCGCTAGCGGGGGGGCCGCTGAGCAGTTCTTC
TRBJ2-5 | TRBD2 | TRBV4-1 | few | CASSQVATSLETQYF | TGCGCCAGCAGCCAAGTGGCGACTAGCCTAGAGACCCAGTACTTC
TRBJ1-6 | NA | TRBV28 | once | CASRLSSYNSPLHF | TGTGCCAGCAGACTGAGCTCCTATAATTCACCCCTCCACTTT
TRBJ1-6 | NA | TRBV6-6 | NA | CASSYTDSPLHF | TGTGCCAGCAGTTACACGGATTCACCCCTCCACTTT
TRBJ2-1 | NA | TRBV7-9 | NA | CASSPGFTYNEQFF | TGTGCCAGCAGCCCGGGATTTACCTACAATGAGCAGTTCTTC
TRBJ2-1 | NA | TRBV14 | NA | CASSQLRGDEQFF | TGTGCCAGCAGCCAGCTCAGGGGTGATGAGCAGTTCTTC
TRBJ1-2 | TRBD1 | TRBV4-1 | NA | CASSQDKGQGANGYTF | TGCGCCAGCAGCCAAGATAAAGGTCAGGGGGCGAATGGCTACACCTTC
TRBJ1-1 | NA | TRBV4-1 | NA | CASSQFRPGRETEAFF | TGCGCCAGCAGCCAATTTAGACCAGGGCGAGAAACTGAAGCTTTCTTT
TRBJ1-2 | TRBD1 | TRBV2 | few | CASSVGQGYGYTF | TGTGCCAGCAGTGTGGGACAGGGGTATGGCTACACCTTC
TRBJ2-1 | TRBD2 | TRBV4-1 | NA | CASSQRLAGAYEQFF | TGCGCCAGCAGCCAACGACTAGCGGGAGCCTATGAGCAGTTCTTC
TRBJ2-2 | NA | TRBV29-1 | NA | CSVSHTGLAGELFF | TGCAGCGTTTCCCACACAGGGTTGGCCGGGGAGCTGTTTTTT
TRBJ1-5 | NA | TRBV2 | NA | CASSVFRGFSEPQHF | TGTGCCAGCAGTGTGTTTCGGGGGTTTTCGGAGCCCCAGCATTTT
TRBJ2-7 | NA | TRBV7-8 | NA | CASSLAQNYEQYF | TGTGCCAGCAGCTTAGCACAGAACTACGAGCAGTACTTC
TRBJ2-6 | NA | TRBV19 | NA | CASRLKPTGTGANVLTF | TGTGCCAGTAGGCTTAAACCTACTGGTACTGGGGCCAACGTCCTGACTTTC
TRBJ2-1 | TRBD2 | TRBV2 | NA | CASSATSGGYNEQFF | TGTGCCAGCAGTGCTACTAGCGGGGGTTACAATGAGCAGTTCTTC
TRBJ2-7 | NA | TRBV28 | NA | CASSSPQGRVRYEQYF | TGTGCCAGCAGTTCTCCCCAGGGAAGGGTTCGCTACGAGCAGTACTTC
TRBJ2-3 | TRBD2 | TRBV27 | once | CASSVLAALTDTQYF | TGTGCCAGCAGTGTTCTAGCGGCGCTCACAGATACGCAGTATTTT
TRBJ2-3 | TRBD1 | TRBV7-3 | NA | CASSLGGTGSTDTQYF | TGTGCCAGCAGCCTCGGCGGGACAGGGAGCACAGATACGCAGTATTTT
TRBJ1-3 | NA | TRBV28 | NA | CASSATGLLSGNTIYF | TGTGCCAGCAGTGCGACAGGCCTCCTTTCTGGAAACACCATATATTTT